The 16 T cell receptor beta chains presented below share a single source sample, sequenced in a study of cytomegalovirus exposure and HLA in healthy donors. PCR involved 60 Vbeta and 13 Jbeta primers. Method: immunoSEQ multiplex PCR; TCRdb's copy keeps in-frame clones and lacks some. Across approximately 120,000 clones, the top ten clones capture roughly 1% of the sample. The sequencing input was PBMCs. The receptors were sampled from a man younger than 35 in good health and CMV-seronegative.

The chain is built from TRBV7-2 and TRBJ2-2; D might be TRBD1 (7 bases). Germline-derived CDR1 and CDR2 are SGHTA and FQGNSA. V was pared by 6 bases and J by 5 bases, with 16 bases between. This CDR3 has 15 amino acids. The CDR3 DNA sequence: TGTGCCAGCAGACACGACAGGGCGGGAACCGGGGAGCTGTTTTTT. Residues: CASRHDRAGTGELFF.

A remark on this clone: This same CDR3 is encoded by further DNA sequences in the sample. The chain combines TRBV5-4 with TRBJ1-2, with D perhaps matching TRBD1 (6 bases). The CDR3 extends over 15 amino acids. CDR1 is SGHNT and CDR2 is YYREEE in the germline V gene (reference sequence). Trimming took off 2 bases at V and 4 bases at J, with 15 bases between the two ends. Here the CDR3 reads CASSLEPGAVYGYTF. In DNA, the CDR3 is TGTGCCAGCAGCTTAGAGCCAGGGGCCGTCTATGGCTACACCTTC.

The rearrangement uses TRBV19 and TRBJ2-7; TRBD1 might be the D (6 bases). The germline CDR1 and CDR2 sequences are LNHDA and SQIVND (reference sequence). The CDR3 is 15 amino acids. The V end lost 1 base, the J end lost 5 bases, and 15 bases lay between the germline ends. The CDR3 is CASSIGANRVHEQYF. CDR3 sequence (DNA): TGTGCCAGTAGTATAGGGGCCAACAGGGTCCACGAGCAGTACTTC. Full variable domain (missing parts from reference TRBV19 and TRBJ2-7): DGGITQSPKYLFRKEGQNVTLSCEQNLNHDAMYWYRQDPGQGLRLIYYSQIVNDFQKGDIAEGYSVSREKKESFPLTVTSAQKNPTAFYLCASSIGANRVHEQYFGPGTRLTVT.

The chain joins TRBV28 to TRBJ2-7, with a possible D match to TRBD1 (6 bases). This CDR3 region has 13 residues. Per germline, CDR1 MDHEN and CDR2 SYDVKM. Trimming removed 3 bases from V and 5 bases from J, with 11 bases in between. The CDR3 nucleotides are TGTGCCAGCAGTTTCAGGGGATCTAACGAGCAGTACTTC. Its translation: CASSFRGSNEQYF.

The chain recombines TRBV25-1 with TRBJ1-6; D unresolved. CDR1 is MGHDK, CDR2 SYGVNS, per germline. The V gene lost 1 base and the J gene lost 6 bases, with 4 bases spanning the gap. The CDR3 runs to 13 residues. The CDR3 is CASSELSNSPLHF. The CDR3 DNA reads TGTGCCAGCAGTGAATTATCTAATTCACCCCTCCACTTT.

The chain couples TRBV29-1 to TRBJ1-4; 8 bases agree with TRBD1. This CDR3 has 12 amino acids. Germline CDR1 SQVTM, CDR2 ANQGSEA. The V gene end was trimmed by 6 bases and the J gene end by 8 bases; junction bases not matched to a gene: 5. CDR3 sequence (DNA): TGCAGCGTGACCCGGACAGGGGAAAAACTGTTTTTT. Translation gives CSVTRTGEKLFF. The complete variable domain, with remaining parts taken from reference TRBV29-1 and TRBJ1-4, reads SAVISQKPSRDICQRGTSLTIQCQVDSQVTMMFWYRQQPGQSLTLIATANQGSEATYESGFVIDKFPISRPNLTFSTLTVSNMSPEDSSIYLCSVTRTGEKLFFGSGTQLSVL.

The rearrangement joins TRBV7-3 to TRBJ2-5; possibly TRBD2 for D (7 bases). V lost 8 bases and J 4 bases, leaving 17 bases between the germline ends. Germline V gene sequence: CDR1 SGHTA, CDR2 FQGTGA. CDR3 length equals 14 residues. The CDR3 coding sequence is TGTGCCAGCCCCAAGAAGGGGGGGATAGAGACCCAGTACTTC. Amino acid sequence: CASPKKGGIETQYF.

The rearrangement links TRBV19 to TRBJ1-2, with D maybe TRBD1 (5 bases). CDR1 LNHDA and CDR2 SQIVND come from the germline V gene (reference sequence). The CDR3 is 13 residues long. V lost 5 bases, J lost 4 bases, and 11 bases lay in between. Here the CDR3 DNA reads TGTGCCAGTAGTGTCGGGGGTGTCTATGGCTACACCTTC. It is translated as CASSVGGVYGYTF.

The rearrangement links TRBV6-1 to TRBJ1-1; D remains ambiguous. Germline values: CDR1 MNHNS, CDR2 SASEGT. Trimming cost V 2 bases and J 3 bases, with 19 bases left between them. CDR3 length equals 17 residues. CDR3 DNA: TGTGCCAGCAGTGAAATGCCCGGCCAATCGGGTTACACTGAAGCTTTCTTT. Amino acid sequence: CASSEMPGQSGYTEAFF.

The chain recombines TRBV11-3 with TRBJ2-7; TRBD2 is a possible D gene (7 bases). From germline, CDR1 is SGHNT and CDR2 YENEEA. V shed 5 bases and J shed 4 bases, with 21 bases lying between them. CDR3 size: 16 residues. CDR3 sequence (DNA): TGTGCCAGCAGCCGAGGAGAGGGGGGGAACGCGTACGAGCAGTACTTC. This translates into CASSRGEGGNAYEQYF.

The rearrangement links TRBV5-4 to TRBJ1-4; the match to TRBD1 covers 10 bases. The CDR3 loop spans 15 amino acids. Per germline, CDR1 SGHNT and CDR2 YYREEE (reference sequence). The ends lost 4 bases at V and 7 bases at J; junction bases unmatched: 7. The CDR3 DNA reads as TGTGCCAGCAGCCCGGGACAGGGGTGGGGTGAAAAACTGTTTTTT. Translating gives CASSPGQGWGEKLFF. Looking up the rest from reference TRBV5-4 and TRBJ1-4 gives the full variable domain: ETGVTQSPTHLIKTRGQQVTLRCSSQSGHNTVSWYQQALGQGPQFIFQYYREEENGRGNFPPRFSGLQFPNYSSELNVNALELDDSALYLCASSPGQGWGEKLFFGSGTQLSVL.

The rearrangement uses TRBV11-3 and TRBJ2-2; 9 bases fit TRBD1. The CDR3 has 15 amino acids. Per the germline V gene, CDR1 is SGHNT and CDR2 is YENEEA. After removal of 3 bases from V and 6 bases from J, the junction contained 5 bases not matched to a gene. CDR3: CASSFGQGRAGELFF. In nucleotides, the CDR3 is TGTGCCAGCAGCTTCGGACAGGGGAGGGCCGGGGAGCTGTTTTTT.

This chain links TRBV4-2 with TRBJ2-2; TRBD2 agrees at 8 bases. V trimming: 1 base; J trimming: 4 bases; junction bases outside the gene matches: 14. Germline loops: CDR1 LGHNA, CDR2 YNFKEQ. The CDR3 extends over 19 amino acids. Written as DNA, the CDR3 is TGTGCCAGCAGCCAAGTGAGCGGGAGAAAACTTCTAGGCACCGGGGAGCTGTTTTTT. Protein product: CASSQVSGRKLLGTGELFF.

The chain is built from TRBV6-5 and TRBJ2-5; TRBD2 matches 12 bases. Judging by the DNA end, TRBJ2-7 fits better; the J call may be wrong. The germline CDR1 and CDR2 sequences are MNHEY and SVGAGI. The CDR3 has 14 residues. The CDR3, as DNA: TGTGCCAGCAGATGGACTAGCGGGGATTACGAGCAGTACTTC. It codes for CASRWTSGDYEQYF.

V usage is TRBV9 and J usage is TRBJ2-2; D gene ambiguous. This CDR3 is built from 13 residues. Trimming took 0 bases from V and 4 from J, leaving 4 bases between them. Germline CDR1 is SGDLS and CDR2 is YYNGEE. The CDR3 bases are TGTGCCAGCAGCGTAGGTCTCACCGGGGAGCTGTTTTTT. Protein sequence: CASSVGLTGELFF.

The CDR3 spells CASSVAGAQGLADTQYF. The CDR3 DNA is TGTGCCAGCAGCGTAGCTGGGGCCCAGGGGCTTGCAGATACGCAGTATTTT. V gene TRBV9 combines with J gene TRBJ2-3; maybe TRBD1 (6 bases). Germline CDR1 SGDLS, CDR2 YYNGEE. V was cut by 0 bases and J by 4 bases, with 18 bases left in between. The CDR3 loop spans 17 amino acids.